This TCR beta chain was sequenced for a study of blood T cell repertoires in COVID-19. Study background: Samples representing acute and convalescent COVID-19 were sourced from the United States, Italy and Spain. Sources were T cells, B-cell-depleted T cells, or PBMCs; the material itself was cDNA or gDNA.

Original data processing: Nucleated cell counts were estimated from reference gene primer amplification. Using immunoSEQ multiplex PCR, the repertoire was profiled, and TCRdb retains in-frame clones only, with some absent. V and J calls and clone size are given by that table; D and trimming were obtained from the DNA. This sample has 60,000 or so clones, with about 91% found just once. The V and J ends lost 2 bases and 5 bases respectively, with 6 bases between them. CDR3 length: 13 amino acids. The rearrangement joins TRBV12-3 or TRBV12-4 to TRBJ1-4; D gene uncertain. This TCR was sampled from a man in his 60s with acute or convalescent COVID-19. Source material: peripheral blood. The CDR3: CASSLWENEKLFF. The CDR3 DNA is TGTGCCAGCAGTTTATGGGAGAATGAAAAACTGTTTTTT.